This TCR beta chain appears in the sequencing data of a study of cytomegalovirus exposure and HLA in healthy donors. Germline V gene sequence: CDR1 SGHNT, CDR2 YENEEA. CDR3 length equals 13 residues. V lost 5 bases to trimming and J lost 0 bases, with 7 bases between them. The study ran its PCR with 60 Vbeta and 13 Jbeta primers. Sequenced by immunoSEQ multiplex PCR; TCRdb stores in-frame clones only, minus some. The sample holds fewer than 120,000 clones, approximately 84% seen once. V gene TRBV11-3 combines with J gene TRBJ1-1; D unclear. This TCR was sampled from a man aged 40-50 years in good health and CMV-seronegative. Sequencing was performed on PBMCs. The CDR3 DNA reads as TGTGCCAGCAGCGTCAGGCTGAACACTGAAGCTTTCTTT. It is translated as CASSVRLNTEAFF.